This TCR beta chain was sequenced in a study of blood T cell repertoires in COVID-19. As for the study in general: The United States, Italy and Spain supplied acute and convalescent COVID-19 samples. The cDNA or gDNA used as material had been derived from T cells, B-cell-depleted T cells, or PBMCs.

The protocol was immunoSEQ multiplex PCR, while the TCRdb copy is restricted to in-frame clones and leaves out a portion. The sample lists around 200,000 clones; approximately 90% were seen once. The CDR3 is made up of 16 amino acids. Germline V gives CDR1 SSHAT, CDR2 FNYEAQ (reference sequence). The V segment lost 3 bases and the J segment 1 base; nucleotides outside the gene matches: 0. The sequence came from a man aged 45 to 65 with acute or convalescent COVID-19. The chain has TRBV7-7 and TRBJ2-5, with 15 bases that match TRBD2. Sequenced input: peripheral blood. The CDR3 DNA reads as TGTGCCAGCAGCTTGGGACTAGCGGGGGGCCAAGAGACCCAGTACTTC. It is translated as CASSLGLAGGQETQYF.